Below, 27 T cell receptor beta chains from the same sample are listed, as sequenced in a study of blood T cell repertoires in COVID-19. Assay used: immunoSEQ multiplex PCR; TCRdb lists only in-frame clones, some missing. The table lists 120,000 to 150,000 clones, approximately 86% of them singletons. Sequenced material: peripheral blood. These receptors all stem from a human donor in a cohort sampled during active COVID-19.

CDR3 sequence: CASSPSTGAPDTQYF. The CDR3, as DNA: TGTGCCAGCAGTCCATCGACAGGGGCCCCAGATACGCAGTATTTT. The chain employs TRBV6-5 and TRBJ2-3, with 8 nucleotides matching TRBD1. This CDR3 spans 15 amino acids. Trimming at V came to 5 bases and at J to 4 bases, leaving 8 bases not matched to a gene. Germline V gene lookup returns CDR1 MNHEY and CDR2 SVGAGI.

The chain couples TRBV5-1 to TRBJ2-3; no clear D. Germline V CDR1 and CDR2: SGHRS, YFSETQ. CDR3 length: 14 amino acids. V lost 4 bases, J lost 2 bases, and 11 bases lay in between. The CDR3 loop reads CASSVSQVTDTQYF. The CDR3 DNA sequence: TGCGCCAGCAGCGTGTCCCAGGTCACAGATACGCAGTATTTT.

The chain employs TRBV6-5 and TRBJ1-1; D ambiguous. Germline CDR1 is MNHEY and CDR2 is SVGAGI. The CDR3 contains 14 residues. With 6 bases removed from V and 3 bases from J, the gap between germline ends came to 14 bases. This chain's CDR3 is CASRVAGVYTEAFF. The CDR3 DNA reads as TGTGCCAGCAGGGTGGCCGGGGTTTACACTGAAGCTTTCTTT.

This clone appeared once. V and J are TRBV6-5 and TRBJ2-5; 12 bases fit TRBD2. Per the germline V gene, CDR1 is MNHEY and CDR2 is SVGAGI. Germline trimming cut 6 bases from V and 3 bases from J; bases unmatched to any gene: 5. The CDR3 runs to 15 residues. CDR3 nucleotide sequence: TGTGCCAGCAGGACTAGCGGGGGCATTAAAGAGACCCAGTACTTC. Its translation: CASRTSGGIKETQYF.

This sequence joins TRBV28 and TRBJ1-2; D remains unclear. The CDR3 loop spans 11 amino acids. The ends were cut back, 11 bases at V and 2 bases at J, with 9 bases in the middle. Per germline, CDR1 MDHEN and CDR2 SYDVKM. Here the CDR3 DNA reads TGTGCCTCAGGCACCAACTATGGCTACACCTTC. As protein: CASGTNYGYTF.

Here the CDR3 DNA reads TGTGCCAGCAGCCATCACTCCTCCACAGGGGCTAAGTTGGGTGAGCAGTTCTTC. Protein product: CASSHHSSTGAKLGEQFF. V gene TRBV16 combines with J gene TRBJ2-1; 7 nucleotides match TRBD1. The CDR3 has 18 residues. Trimming at V came to 3 bases and at J to 9 bases, leaving 20 bases not matched to a gene. Germline V gene lookup returns CDR1 KGHSY and CDR2 FQNENV.

The chain combines TRBV5-4 with TRBJ2-5; 7 bases match TRBD2. The ends lost 2 bases at V and 3 bases at J; junction bases unmatched: 1. CDR1 is SGHNT, CDR2 YYREEE, per germline (reference sequence). There are 13 residues in the CDR3. The CDR3 DNA reads TGTGCCAGCAGCTTCGGACTAGAAGAGACCCAGTACTTC. Protein sequence: CASSFGLEETQYF.

The V and J genes are TRBV9 and TRBJ2-1; D might be TRBD1 (5 bases). V lost 0 bases, J lost 6 bases, and 10 bases lay in between. CDR1 is SGDLS, CDR2 YYNGEE, per germline. The CDR3 contains 14 residues. The CDR3: CASSVGGWINEQFF. Here the CDR3 DNA reads TGTGCCAGCAGCGTAGGGGGCTGGATCAATGAGCAGTTCTTC.

V gene TRBV3-1 (or the pseudogene TRBV3-2) combines with J gene TRBJ2-1; 10 bases fit TRBD2. From germline, CDR1 is LGHDT and CDR2 YNNKEL (reference sequence). CDR3 length: 16 residues. The V segment lost 4 bases and the J segment 10 bases; nucleotides outside the gene matches: 13. CDR3 in DNA: TGTGCCAGCAGCCCCGGGTCTAGCGGGGGCCCCAAGGAGCAGTTCTTC. Translation: CASSPGSSGGPKEQFF.

The chain combines TRBV28 with TRBJ2-3; D gene ambiguous. Per the germline V gene, CDR1 is MDHEN and CDR2 is SYDVKM. The CDR3 sequence is 14 residues long. Trimming stripped 3 bases from V and 6 bases from J, with 13 bases between. CDR3 sequence reads: CASSFEFLRDTQYF. The CDR3 nucleotides are TGTGCCAGCAGTTTTGAGTTTCTTCGGGATACGCAGTATTTT. The full variable domain, completed using reference TRBV28 and TRBJ2-3, is DVKVTQSSRYLVKRTGEKVFLECVQDMDHENMFWYRQDPGLGLRLIYFSYDVKMKEKGDIPEGYSVSREKKERFSLILESASTNQTSMYLCASSFEFLRDTQYFGPGTRLTVL.

The J gene is TRBJ1-1, the V gene TRBV6-5, with D hard to call. Germline V lookup: CDR1 MNHEY, CDR2 SVGAGI. The ends were cut back, 5 bases at V and 1 base at J, with 11 bases in the middle. The CDR3 is 14 amino acids. The CDR3 sequence: CASSRTRQNTEAFF. The CDR3 DNA reads as TGTGCCAGCAGTCGAACCAGACAGAACACTGAAGCTTTCTTT.

V usage is TRBV7-3 and J usage is TRBJ1-5; no clear D gene. Between the trimmed V and J ends, which lost 3 bases and 7 bases, there was a span of 10 bases. The CDR3 contains 13 residues. Germline CDR1 reads SGHTA; CDR2 reads FQGTGA. CDR3 protein: CASSLDPRQPQHF. The CDR3 nucleotides read TGTGCCAGCAGCTTGGATCCTAGACAGCCCCAGCATTTT.

This clone has just a few counts. V is TRBV5-1 and J is TRBJ2-7, with D uncertain. Germline assignment: CDR1 SGHRS and CDR2 YFSETQ. This CDR3 is built from 15 residues. V was cut by 0 bases and J by 0 bases, with 10 bases left in between. This CDR3 reads CASSLGHTSSYEQYF. CDR3 DNA sequence: TGCGCCAGCAGCTTGGGCCATACGAGCTCCTACGAGCAGTACTTC.

V usage is TRBV4-1 and J usage is TRBJ2-1; TRBD2 matches 10 bases. In germline, CDR1 is MGHRA, CDR2 YSYEKL. The J segment lost 6 bases and the V segment lost 3 bases, leaving 11 bases of the junction unmatched. CDR3 length: 17 residues. The CDR3 DNA reads TGCGCCAGCAGCCAGCCCAAGCGGGAGGGCCTTTCCAATGAGCAGTTCTTC. Its protein product is CASSQPKREGLSNEQFF.

The chain couples TRBV7-9 to TRBJ1-2; tentative D call: TRBD1 (5 bases). V was shortened by 1 base and J by 5 bases, with 11 bases between the two germline ends. Germline-derived CDR1 and CDR2 are SEHNR and FQNEAQ (reference sequence). This CDR3 region has 14 residues. For the CDR3, the DNA is TGTGCCAGCAGCTTAGGGGGCACCTATTATGGCTACACCTTC. This sequence encodes CASSLGGTYYGYTF.

The genes are TRBV6-5 and TRBJ2-7; tentatively, D is TRBD2 (5 bases). Germline CDR1 reads MNHEY; CDR2 reads SVGAGI. This CDR3 is built from 13 residues. The ends were cut back, 6 bases at V and 2 bases at J, with 11 bases in the middle. The CDR3 is CASSWEWAYEQYF. DNA for the CDR3: TGTGCCAGCAGCTGGGAGTGGGCCTACGAGCAGTACTTC.

The chain employs TRBV14 and TRBJ1-1, with 7 nucleotides matching TRBD1. V lost 5 bases and J lost 2; bases outside the gene matches: 5. Germline assignment: CDR1 SGHDN and CDR2 FVKESK. The CDR3 covers 14 residues. The CDR3 DNA is TGTGCCAGCAGCTGGAGGGGGCTAAACACTGAAGCTTTCTTT. This encodes CASSWRGLNTEAFF.

The genes are TRBV11-2 and TRBJ1-1, with D tentatively TRBD1 (5 bases). V lost 7 bases to trimming and J lost 5 bases, with 26 bases between them. Germline V lookup: CDR1 SGHAT, CDR2 FQNNGV. This CDR3 is built from 17 residues. For the CDR3, the DNA is TGTGCCAGCATCCTGATCGGGGGGTTACAAAGTGAGACTGAAGCTTTCTTT. This gives the protein CASILIGGLQSETEAFF.

The chain is built from TRBV28 and TRBJ1-2, with D possibly TRBD1 on 6 matching bases. Trimming pared 6 bases from V and 2 bases from J, leaving 10 bases between. Germline-derived CDR1 and CDR2 are MDHEN and SYDVKM. This CDR3 region has 13 residues. CDR3 amino acids: CASSFGTNYGYTF. The CDR3 DNA reads TGTGCCAGCAGCTTCGGGACAAACTATGGCTACACCTTC.

J is TRBJ2-1 and V is TRBV6-6; 9 positions match TRBD2. Germline V gene sequence: CDR1 MNHNY, CDR2 SVGAGI (reference sequence). There are 14 residues in the CDR3. V was pared by 6 bases and J by 3 bases, with 3 bases of the junction left unmatched. The DNA of the CDR3 is TGTGCCAGCAGAGAGCGGGGGGACTACAATGAGCAGTTCTTC. Residues: CASRERGDYNEQFF.

J is TRBJ1-1 and V is TRBV19, with D perhaps matching TRBD1 (5 bases). The CDR3 runs to 15 residues. V shed 6 bases and J shed 4 bases, with 18 bases lying between them. The germline V gene has CDR1 LNHDA and CDR2 SQIVND (reference sequence). The CDR3 region has the DNA TGTGCCAGTAGGCGACAGCGTGAAGGATTCACTGAAGCTTTCTTT. As protein: CASRRQREGFTEAFF.

The chain has TRBV28 and TRBJ2-1; no clear D gene. Looked up from germline, CDR1 is MDHEN and CDR2 is SYDVKM. This CDR3 has 10 residues. The V end was cut by 11 bases, the J end by 4 bases, with 6 bases between. The CDR3 nucleotides are TGTGCCCCCGGGTACAATGAGCAGTTCTTC. It is translated as CAPGYNEQFF.

This sequence joins TRBV28 and TRBJ2-5; 7 nucleotides align to TRBD1. V lost 6 bases to trimming and J lost 4 bases; unmatched junction nucleotides: 8. Germline loops: CDR1 MDHEN, CDR2 SYDVKM. CDR3 length: 14 amino acids. CDR3 amino acids: CASRSHRGGETQYF. CDR3 nucleotide sequence: TGTGCCAGCAGGTCACACAGGGGTGGAGAGACCCAGTACTTC.

The chain employs TRBV7-8 and TRBJ2-7; TRBD2 matches 14 bases. Per the germline V gene, CDR1 is SGHVS and CDR2 is FQNEAQ. This CDR3 is built from 17 residues. V shed 1 base, J shed 0 bases, and the junction held 2 bases outside the gene matches. The CDR3 is CASSLGGLAGGSYEQYF. Here the CDR3 DNA reads TGTGCCAGCAGCTTAGGCGGACTAGCGGGGGGCTCCTACGAGCAGTACTTC.

The V and J genes are TRBV19 and TRBJ2-1; D is undetermined. The V gene's germline CDR1 is LNHDA and CDR2 SQIVND (reference sequence). The CDR3 extends over 17 amino acids. Trimming cost V 5 bases and J 3 bases, with 20 bases left between them. CDR3 nucleotide sequence: TGTGCCAGTAGTCCTTCACCCTGGTCTACCTACTACAATGAGCAGTTCTTC. Translated, it gives CASSPSPWSTYYNEQFF.

The J gene is TRBJ2-1, the V gene TRBV5-1; D perhaps matches TRBD2 (6 bases). From germline, CDR1 is SGHRS and CDR2 YFSETQ. V lost 0 bases, J lost 6 bases, and 7 bases lay in between. This CDR3 comprises 13 residues. Written as DNA, the CDR3 is TGCGCCAGCAGCTTGGGACTAGTCAATGAGCAGTTCTTC. This sequence encodes CASSLGLVNEQFF.

The gene calls are TRBV5-1 and TRBJ2-2, with TRBD2 identical over 9 bases. Losses at the gene ends were 2 bases for V and 1 base for J; bases not matched to a gene: 0. Germline V gene sequence: CDR1 SGHRS, CDR2 YFSETQ. The CDR3 contains 15 residues. The CDR3 sequence: CASSFSGGNTGELFF. CDR3 coding DNA: TGCGCCAGCAGCTTTAGCGGGGGGAACACCGGGGAGCTGTTTTTT.